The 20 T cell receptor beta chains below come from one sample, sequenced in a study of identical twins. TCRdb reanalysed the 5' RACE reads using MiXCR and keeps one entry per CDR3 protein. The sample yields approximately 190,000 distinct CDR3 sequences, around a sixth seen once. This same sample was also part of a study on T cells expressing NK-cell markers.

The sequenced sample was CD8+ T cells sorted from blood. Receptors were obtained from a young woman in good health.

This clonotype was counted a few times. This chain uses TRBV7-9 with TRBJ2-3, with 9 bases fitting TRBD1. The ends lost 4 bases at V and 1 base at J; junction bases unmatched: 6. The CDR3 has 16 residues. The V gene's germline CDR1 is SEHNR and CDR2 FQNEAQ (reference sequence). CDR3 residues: CASSWTRDRGTDTQYF. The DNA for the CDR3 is TGTGCCAGCAGCTGGACCCGGGACAGGGGCACAGATACGCAGTATTTT.

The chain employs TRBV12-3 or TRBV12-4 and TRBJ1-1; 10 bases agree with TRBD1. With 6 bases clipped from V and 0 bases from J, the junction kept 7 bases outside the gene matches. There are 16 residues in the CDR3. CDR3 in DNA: TGTGCCAGCAGCGCGACAGGGGGCTTGGTGAACACTGAAGCTTTCTTT. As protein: CASSATGGLVNTEAFF.

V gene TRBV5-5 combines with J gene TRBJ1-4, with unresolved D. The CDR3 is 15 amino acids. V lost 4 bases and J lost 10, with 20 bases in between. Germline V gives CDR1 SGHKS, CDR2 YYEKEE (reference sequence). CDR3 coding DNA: TGTGCCAGCAGCCCCGGACGGACTATGATTGGAAAACTGTTTTTT. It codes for CASSPGRTMIGKLFF.

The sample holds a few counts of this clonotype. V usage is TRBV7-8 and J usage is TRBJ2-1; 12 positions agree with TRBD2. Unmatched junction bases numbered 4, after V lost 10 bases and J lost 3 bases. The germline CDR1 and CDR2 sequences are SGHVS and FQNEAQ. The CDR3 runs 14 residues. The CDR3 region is CATLAGGHYNEQFF. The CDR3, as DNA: TGTGCCACCCTAGCGGGAGGGCACTACAATGAGCAGTTCTTC.

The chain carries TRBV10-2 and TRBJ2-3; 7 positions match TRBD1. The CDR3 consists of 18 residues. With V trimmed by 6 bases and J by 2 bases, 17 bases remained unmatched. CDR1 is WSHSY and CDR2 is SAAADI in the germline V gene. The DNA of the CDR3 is TGCGCCAGCAGGTCCCCCTATCGGGACAGCCAACTCACAGATACGCAGTATTTT. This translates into CASRSPYRDSQLTDTQYF.

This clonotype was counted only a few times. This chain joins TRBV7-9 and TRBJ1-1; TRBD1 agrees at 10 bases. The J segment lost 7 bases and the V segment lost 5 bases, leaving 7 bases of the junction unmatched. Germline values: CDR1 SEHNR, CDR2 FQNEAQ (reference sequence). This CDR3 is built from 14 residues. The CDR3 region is CASSHGTGDDEAFF. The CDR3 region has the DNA TGTGCCAGCAGCCATGGGACAGGGGACGATGAAGCTTTCTTT. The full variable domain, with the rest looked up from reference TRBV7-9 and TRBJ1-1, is DTGVSQNPRHKITKRGQNVTFRCDPISEHNRLYWYRQTLGQGPEFLTYFQNEAQLEKSRLLSDRFSAERPKGSFSTLEIQRTEQGDSAMYLCASSHGTGDDEAFFGQGTRLTVV.

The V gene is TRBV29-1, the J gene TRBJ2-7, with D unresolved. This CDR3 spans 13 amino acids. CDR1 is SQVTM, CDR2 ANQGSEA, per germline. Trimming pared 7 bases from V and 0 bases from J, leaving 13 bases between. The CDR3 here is CSALPQSSYEQYF. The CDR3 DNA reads TGCAGCGCCCTACCCCAAAGCTCCTACGAGCAGTACTTC.

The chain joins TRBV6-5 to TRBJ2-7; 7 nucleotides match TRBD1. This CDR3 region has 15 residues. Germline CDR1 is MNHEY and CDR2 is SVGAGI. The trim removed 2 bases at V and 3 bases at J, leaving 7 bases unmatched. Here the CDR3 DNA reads TGTGCCAGCAGTTACGGACTCAGGGGGAACTACGAGCAGTACTTC. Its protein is CASSYGLRGNYEQYF.

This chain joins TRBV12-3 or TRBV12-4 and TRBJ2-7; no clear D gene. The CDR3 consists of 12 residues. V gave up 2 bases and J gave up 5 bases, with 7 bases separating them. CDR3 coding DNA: TGTGCCAGCAGTTTAATCATACACGAGCAGTACTTC. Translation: CASSLIIHEQYF.

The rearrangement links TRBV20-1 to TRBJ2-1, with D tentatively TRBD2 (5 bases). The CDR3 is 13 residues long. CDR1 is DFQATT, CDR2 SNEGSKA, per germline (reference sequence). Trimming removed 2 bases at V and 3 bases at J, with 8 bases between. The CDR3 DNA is TGCAGTGCTAGATACGGGGACTACAATGAGCAGTTCTTC. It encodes CSARYGDYNEQFF.

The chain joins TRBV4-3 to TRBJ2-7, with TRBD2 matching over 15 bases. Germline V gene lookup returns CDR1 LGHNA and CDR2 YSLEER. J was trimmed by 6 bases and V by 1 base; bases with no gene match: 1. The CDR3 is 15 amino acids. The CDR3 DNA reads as TGCGCCAGCAGCCAAGGGGGACTAGCGGGAGGCGAGCAGTACTTC. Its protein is CASSQGGLAGGEQYF.

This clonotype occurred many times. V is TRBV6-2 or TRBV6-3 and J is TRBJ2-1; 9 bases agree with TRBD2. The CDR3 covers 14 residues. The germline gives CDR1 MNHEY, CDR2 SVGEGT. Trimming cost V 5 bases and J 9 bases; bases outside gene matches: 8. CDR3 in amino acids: CASSKQREVIEQFF. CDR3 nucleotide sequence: TGTGCCAGCAGTAAACAGCGGGAGGTTATTGAGCAGTTCTTC.

The CDR3 reads CASSRRTGGYTEAFF. CDR3 in DNA: TGTGCCAGCAGCCGGAGGACAGGGGGCTACACTGAAGCTTTCTTT. The chain uses TRBV7-6 and TRBJ1-1; 11 bases fit TRBD1. J gave up 3 bases and V 5 bases, and 5 bases lay outside the gene matches. CDR1 is SGHVS, CDR2 FNYEAQ, per germline. CDR3 size: 15 residues.

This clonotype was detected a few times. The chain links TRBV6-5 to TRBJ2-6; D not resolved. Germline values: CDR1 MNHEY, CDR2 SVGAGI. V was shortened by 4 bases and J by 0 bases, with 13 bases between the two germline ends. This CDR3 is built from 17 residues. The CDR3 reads CASSLRHARSGANVLTF. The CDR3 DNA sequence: TGTGCCAGCAGTTTGCGCCATGCCCGCTCTGGGGCCAACGTCCTGACTTTC.

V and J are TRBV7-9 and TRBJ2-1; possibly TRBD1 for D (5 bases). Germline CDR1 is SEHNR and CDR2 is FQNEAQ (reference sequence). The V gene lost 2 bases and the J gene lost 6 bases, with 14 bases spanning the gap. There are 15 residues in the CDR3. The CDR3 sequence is CASSLTDRSGNEQFF. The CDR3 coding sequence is TGTGCCAGCAGCTTAACAGACAGATCGGGCAATGAGCAGTTCTTC.

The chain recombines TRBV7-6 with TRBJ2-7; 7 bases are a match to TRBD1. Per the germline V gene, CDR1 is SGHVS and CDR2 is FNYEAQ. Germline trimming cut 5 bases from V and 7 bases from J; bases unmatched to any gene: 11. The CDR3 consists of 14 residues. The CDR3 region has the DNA TGTGCCAGCAGCCTCAGGACAGGACCTAGAGAGCAGTACTTC. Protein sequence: CASSLRTGPREQYF.

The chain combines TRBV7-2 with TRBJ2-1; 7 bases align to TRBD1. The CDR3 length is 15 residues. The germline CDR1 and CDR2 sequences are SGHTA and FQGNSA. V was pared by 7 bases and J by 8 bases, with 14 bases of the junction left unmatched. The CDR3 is CASMTGIGTVDEQFF. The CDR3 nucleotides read TGTGCCAGCATGACAGGGATTGGGACAGTCGATGAGCAGTTCTTC.

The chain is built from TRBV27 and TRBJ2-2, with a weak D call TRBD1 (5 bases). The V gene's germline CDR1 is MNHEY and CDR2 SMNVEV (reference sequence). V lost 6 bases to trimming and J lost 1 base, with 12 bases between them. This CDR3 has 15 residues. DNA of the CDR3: TGTGCCAGCAGCCCTACCACAGGGAACACCGGGGAGCTGTTTTTT. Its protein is CASSPTTGNTGELFF.

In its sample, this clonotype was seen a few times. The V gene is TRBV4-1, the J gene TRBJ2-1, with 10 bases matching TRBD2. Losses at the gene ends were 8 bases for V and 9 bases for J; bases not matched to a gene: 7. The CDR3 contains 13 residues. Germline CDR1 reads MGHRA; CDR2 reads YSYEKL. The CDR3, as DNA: TGCGCCAGCGATAGCGGGGGGTCTAGTGAGCAGTTCTTC. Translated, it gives CASDSGGSSEQFF.

CDR3 amino acids: CASSDSGKSYEQYF. As DNA, the CDR3 is TGTGCCAGCAGCGATAGCGGGAAATCCTACGAGCAGTACTTC. The chain combines TRBV7-9 with TRBJ2-7, with TRBD2 matching 8 bases. There are 14 residues in the CDR3. The germline V gene has CDR1 SEHNR and CDR2 FQNEAQ (reference sequence). V was clipped by 5 bases and J by 1 base; unmatched bases: 4. The variable domain in full, with the rest retrieved from reference TRBV7-9 and TRBJ2-7, is DTGVSQNPRHKITKRGQNVTFRCDPISEHNRLYWYRQTLGQGPEFLTYFQNEAQLEKSRLLSDRFSAERPKGSFSTLEIQRTEQGDSAMYLCASSDSGKSYEQYFGPGTRLTVT.